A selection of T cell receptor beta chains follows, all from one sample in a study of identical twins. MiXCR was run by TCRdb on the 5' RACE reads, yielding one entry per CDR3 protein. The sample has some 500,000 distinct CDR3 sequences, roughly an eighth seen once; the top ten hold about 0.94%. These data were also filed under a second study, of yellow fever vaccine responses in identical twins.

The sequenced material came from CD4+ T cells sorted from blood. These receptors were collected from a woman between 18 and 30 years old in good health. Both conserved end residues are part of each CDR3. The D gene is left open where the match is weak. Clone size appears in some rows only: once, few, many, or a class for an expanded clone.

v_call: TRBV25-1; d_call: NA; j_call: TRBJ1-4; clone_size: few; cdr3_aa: CASSEPRGTYEKLFF; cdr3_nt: TGTGCCAGCAGTGAACCCAGGGGAACTTATGAAAAACTGTTTTTT
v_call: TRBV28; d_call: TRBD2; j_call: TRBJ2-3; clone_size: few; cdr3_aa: CASSSPRDYSTTDTQYF; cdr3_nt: TGTGCCAGCAGTTCCCCCCGGGACTACTCGACCACAGATACGCAGTATTTT
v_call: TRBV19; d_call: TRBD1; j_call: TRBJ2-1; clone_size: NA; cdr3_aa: CASRRMTGAIHNEQFF; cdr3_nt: TGTGCCAGTAGACGAATGACAGGGGCCATACACAATGAGCAGTTCTTC
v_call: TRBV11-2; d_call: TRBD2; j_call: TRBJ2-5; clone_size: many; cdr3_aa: CASSSTVPGLAGGETQYF; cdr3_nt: TGTGCCAGCAGCTCCACCGTCCCGGGACTAGCGGGGGGAGAGACCCAGTACTTC
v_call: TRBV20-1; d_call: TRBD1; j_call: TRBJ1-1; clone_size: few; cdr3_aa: CSARGSDRGMNTEAFF; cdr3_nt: TGCAGTGCTAGAGGATCGGACAGGGGGATGAACACTGAAGCTTTCTTT
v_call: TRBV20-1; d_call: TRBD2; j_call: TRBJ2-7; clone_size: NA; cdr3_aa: CSARDQGLRGLETYEQYF; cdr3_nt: TGCAGTGCTAGAGATCAAGGGCTAAGAGGACTAGAGACCTACGAGCAGTACTTC
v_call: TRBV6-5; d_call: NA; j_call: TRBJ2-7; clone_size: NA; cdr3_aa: CASSYQVDTHSYEQYF; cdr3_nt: TGTGCCAGCAGTTACCAAGTGGACACACACTCCTACGAGCAGTACTTC
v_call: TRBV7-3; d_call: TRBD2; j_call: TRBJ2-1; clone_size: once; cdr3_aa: CASSLERERGAEQFF; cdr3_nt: TGTGCCAGCAGCCTGGAACGAGAGCGGGGGGCTGAGCAGTTCTTC
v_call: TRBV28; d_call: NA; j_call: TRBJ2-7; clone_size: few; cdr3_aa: CASSFGRGRPSYEQYF; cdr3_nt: TGTGCCAGCAGTTTCGGCAGGGGGAGGCCCTCCTACGAGCAGTACTTC
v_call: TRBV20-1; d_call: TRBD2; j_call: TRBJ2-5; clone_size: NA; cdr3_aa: CSASDTSGGDQETLYF; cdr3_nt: TGCAGTGCTAGCGATACTAGCGGGGGAGATCAAGAGACCCTGTACTTC
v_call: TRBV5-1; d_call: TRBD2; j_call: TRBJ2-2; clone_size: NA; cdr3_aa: CASSKQAGGTNTGELFF; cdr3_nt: TGCGCCAGCAGCAAACAAGCGGGGGGCACGAACACCGGGGAGCTGTTTTTT
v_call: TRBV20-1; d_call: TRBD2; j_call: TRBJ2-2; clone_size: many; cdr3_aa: CSARERGRGSGRNTGELFF; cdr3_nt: TGCAGTGCTAGGGAGAGGGGTAGGGGTAGCGGGAGGAACACCGGGGAGCTGTTTTTT
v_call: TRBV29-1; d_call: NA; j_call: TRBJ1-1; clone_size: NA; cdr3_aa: CSVEGGTEAFF; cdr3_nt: TGCAGCGTTGAAGGGGGAACTGAAGCTTTCTTT
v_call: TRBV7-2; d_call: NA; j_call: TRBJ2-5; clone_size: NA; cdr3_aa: CASSFYLQETQYF; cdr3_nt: TGTGCCAGCAGCTTCTACCTACAAGAGACCCAGTACTTC
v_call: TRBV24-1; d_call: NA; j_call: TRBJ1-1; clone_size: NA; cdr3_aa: CATSERNTMNTEAFF; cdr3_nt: TGTGCCACCAGTGAGCGAAACACAATGAACACTGAAGCTTTCTTT
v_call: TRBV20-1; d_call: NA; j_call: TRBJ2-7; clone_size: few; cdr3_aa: CSAPTPPTYYEQYF; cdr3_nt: TGCAGTGCCCCAACCCCGCCTACTTACTACGAGCAGTACTTC
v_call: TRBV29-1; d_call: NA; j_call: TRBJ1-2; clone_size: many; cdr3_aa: CSVPGLPGYGYTF; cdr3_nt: TGCAGCGTCCCAGGCCTCCCAGGATATGGCTACACCTTC
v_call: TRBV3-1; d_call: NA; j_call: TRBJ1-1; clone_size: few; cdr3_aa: CASSQNENTEAFF; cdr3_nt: TGTGCCAGCAGCCAGAACGAGAACACTGAAGCTTTCTTT
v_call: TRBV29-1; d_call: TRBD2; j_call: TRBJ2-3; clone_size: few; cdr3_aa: CSVDEAGGYTQYF; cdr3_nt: TGCAGCGTTGATGAGGCGGGAGGCTATACGCAGTATTTT
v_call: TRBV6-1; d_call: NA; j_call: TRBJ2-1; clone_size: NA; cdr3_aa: CASRGGSSSYNEQFF; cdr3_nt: TGTGCCAGCAGGGGGGGAAGTAGCTCCTACAATGAGCAGTTCTTC
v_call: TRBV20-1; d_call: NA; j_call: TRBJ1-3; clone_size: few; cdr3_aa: CSASGIVSGNTIYF; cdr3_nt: TGCAGTGCTTCTGGGATAGTATCTGGAAACACCATATATTTT
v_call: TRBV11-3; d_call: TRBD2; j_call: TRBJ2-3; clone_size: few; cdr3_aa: CASSFGESGRWEDTQYF; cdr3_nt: TGTGCCAGCAGCTTCGGGGAAAGCGGGAGATGGGAAGATACGCAGTATTTT
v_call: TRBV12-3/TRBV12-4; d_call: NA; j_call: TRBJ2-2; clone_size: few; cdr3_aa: CASSFKSSGELFF; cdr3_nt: TGTGCCAGCAGTTTCAAGAGTTCCGGGGAGCTGTTTTTT
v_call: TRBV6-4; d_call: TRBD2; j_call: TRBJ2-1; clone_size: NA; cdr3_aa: CASSELAGEHNEQFF; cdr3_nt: TGTGCCAGCAGTGAGCTAGCGGGGGAACACAATGAGCAGTTCTTC
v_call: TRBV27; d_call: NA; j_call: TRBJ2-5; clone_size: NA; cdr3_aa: CASSYRAAETQYF; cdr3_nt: TGTGCCAGCAGTTACAGGGCGGCAGAGACCCAGTACTTC
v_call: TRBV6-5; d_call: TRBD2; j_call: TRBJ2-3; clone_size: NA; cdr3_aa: CASSSLAGGLTDTQYF; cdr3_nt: TGTGCCAGCAGTTCACTAGCGGGGGGACTCACAGATACGCAGTATTTT
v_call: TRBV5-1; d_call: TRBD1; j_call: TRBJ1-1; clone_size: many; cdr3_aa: CASSLVNRGLNTEAFF; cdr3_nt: TGCGCCAGCAGCTTGGTAAACAGGGGGCTCAACACTGAAGCTTTCTTT
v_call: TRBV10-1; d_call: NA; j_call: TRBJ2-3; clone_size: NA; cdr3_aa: CANNTDTQYF; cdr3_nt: TGCGCCAACAACACAGATACGCAGTATTTT
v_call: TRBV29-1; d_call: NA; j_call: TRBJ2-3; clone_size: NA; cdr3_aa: CSVDRGKGADTQYF; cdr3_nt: TGCAGCGTTGACCGCGGTAAAGGGGCAGATACGCAGTATTTT
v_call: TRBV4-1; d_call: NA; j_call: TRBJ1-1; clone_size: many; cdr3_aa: CASSHVQDTEAFF; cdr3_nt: TGCGCCAGCAGCCACGTACAGGACACTGAAGCTTTCTTT
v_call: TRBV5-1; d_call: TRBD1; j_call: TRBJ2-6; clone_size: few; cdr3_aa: CASSSGTGTGGSGANVLTF; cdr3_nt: TGCGCCAGCAGTTCCGGGACCGGGACAGGGGGCTCTGGGGCCAACGTCCTGACTTTC
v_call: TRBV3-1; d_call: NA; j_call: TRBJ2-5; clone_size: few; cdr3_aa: CASSRGLGETQYF; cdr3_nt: TGTGCCAGCAGCCGAGGACTGGGGGAGACCCAGTACTTC
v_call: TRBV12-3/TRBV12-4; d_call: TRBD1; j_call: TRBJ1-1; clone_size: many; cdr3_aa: CASTPDRGGWMNTEAFF; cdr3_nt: TGTGCCAGCACCCCTGACAGGGGAGGATGGATGAACACTGAAGCTTTCTTT
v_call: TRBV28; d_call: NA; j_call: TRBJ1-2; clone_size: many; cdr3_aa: CASTLGEYGYTF; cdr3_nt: TGTGCCAGCACCCTAGGGGAGTATGGCTACACCTTC
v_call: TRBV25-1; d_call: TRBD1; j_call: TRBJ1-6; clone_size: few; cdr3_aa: CASSVRDRGSPLHF; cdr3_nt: TGTGCCAGCAGTGTACGGGACAGGGGTTCACCCCTCCACTTT
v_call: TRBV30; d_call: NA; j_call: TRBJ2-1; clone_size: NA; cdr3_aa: CAWSGMRANEQFF; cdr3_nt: TGTGCCTGGAGTGGGATGAGGGCCAATGAGCAGTTCTTC
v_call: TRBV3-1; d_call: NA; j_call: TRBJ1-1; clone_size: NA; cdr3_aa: CASSQKVGGTEAFF; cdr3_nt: TGTGCCAGCAGCCAAAAGGTCGGAGGCACTGAAGCTTTCTTT
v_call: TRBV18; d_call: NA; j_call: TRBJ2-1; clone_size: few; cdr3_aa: CASSPTANEQFF; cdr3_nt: TGTGCCAGCTCACCGACTGCCAATGAGCAGTTCTTC
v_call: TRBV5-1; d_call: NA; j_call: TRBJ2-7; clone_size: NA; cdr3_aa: CASSSSLWTEMSYEQYF; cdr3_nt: TGCGCCAGCAGCTCCAGCTTATGGACAGAAATGAGCTACGAGCAGTACTTC
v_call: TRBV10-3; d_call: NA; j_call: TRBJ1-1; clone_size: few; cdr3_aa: CAISRDSEAFF; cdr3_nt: TGTGCCATCAGCCGGGACTCTGAAGCTTTCTTT
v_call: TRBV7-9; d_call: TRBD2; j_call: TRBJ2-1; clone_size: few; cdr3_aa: CASLLAGGQNEQFF; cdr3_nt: TGTGCCAGCCTCCTAGCGGGAGGGCAGAATGAGCAGTTCTTC
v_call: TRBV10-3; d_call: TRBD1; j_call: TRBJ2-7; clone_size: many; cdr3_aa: CAISEPTGSYEQYF; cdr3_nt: TGTGCCATCAGTGAGCCGACAGGGTCCTACGAGCAGTACTTC
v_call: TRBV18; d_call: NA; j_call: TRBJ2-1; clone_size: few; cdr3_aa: CASSSRIMTGEYEQFF; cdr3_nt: TGTGCCAGCTCATCCCGAATTATGACGGGAGAATATGAGCAGTTCTTC
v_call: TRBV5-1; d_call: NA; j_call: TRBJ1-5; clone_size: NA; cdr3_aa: CASRQGQEQPQHF; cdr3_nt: TGCGCCAGCAGACAGGGCCAGGAACAGCCCCAGCATTTT
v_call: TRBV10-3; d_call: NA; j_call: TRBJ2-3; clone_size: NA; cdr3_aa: CAIRMDGNTQYF; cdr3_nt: TGTGCCATCAGAATGGACGGCAATACGCAGTATTTT
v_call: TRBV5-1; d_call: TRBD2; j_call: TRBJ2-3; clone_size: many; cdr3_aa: CASSLRTGLGDTQYF; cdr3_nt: TGCGCCAGCAGCTTGCGGACTGGACTAGGGGATACGCAGTATTTT
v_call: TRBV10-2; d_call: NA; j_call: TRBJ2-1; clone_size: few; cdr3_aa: CASSDVRGGGSYNEQFF; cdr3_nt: TGCGCCAGCAGTGACGTCAGGGGCGGTGGCTCCTACAATGAGCAGTTCTTC
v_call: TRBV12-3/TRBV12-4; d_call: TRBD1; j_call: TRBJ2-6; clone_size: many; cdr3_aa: CASSSDRVGANVLTF; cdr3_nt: TGTGCCAGCAGTTCCGACAGGGTTGGGGCCAACGTCCTGACTTTC
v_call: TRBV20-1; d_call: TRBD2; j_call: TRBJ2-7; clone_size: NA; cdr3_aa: CSARRDGRLPSSYEQYF; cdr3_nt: TGCAGTGCTAGACGGGACGGGAGGCTTCCGAGCTCCTACGAGCAGTACTTC
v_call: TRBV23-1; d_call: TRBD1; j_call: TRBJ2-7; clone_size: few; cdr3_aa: CASSQSRQGHEQYF; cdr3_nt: TGCGCCAGCAGTCAATCGAGACAGGGGCACGAGCAGTACTTC
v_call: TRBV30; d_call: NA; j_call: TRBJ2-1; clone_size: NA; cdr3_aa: CAWSVRGRSYNEQFF; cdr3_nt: TGTGCCTGGAGTGTACGGGGGAGGTCCTACAATGAGCAGTTCTTC
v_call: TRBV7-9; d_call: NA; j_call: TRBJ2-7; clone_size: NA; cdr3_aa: CASSPDSSSYEQYF; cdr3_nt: TGTGCCAGCAGCCCAGACAGTAGCTCCTACGAGCAGTACTTC
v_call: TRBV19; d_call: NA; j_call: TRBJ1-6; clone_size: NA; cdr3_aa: CASSKGTNFSPLHF; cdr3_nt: TGTGCCAGTAGTAAGGGGACAAACTTTTCACCCCTCCACTTT
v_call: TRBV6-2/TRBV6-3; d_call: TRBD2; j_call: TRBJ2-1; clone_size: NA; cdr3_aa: CASRPSGRTYNEQFF; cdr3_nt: TGTGCCAGCCGGCCCAGCGGGAGGACCTACAATGAGCAGTTCTTC
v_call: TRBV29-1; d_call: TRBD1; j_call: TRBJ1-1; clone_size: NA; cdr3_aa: CSVSSTGGGTEAFF; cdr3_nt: TGCAGCGTGAGTTCGACAGGGGGAGGCACTGAAGCTTTCTTT
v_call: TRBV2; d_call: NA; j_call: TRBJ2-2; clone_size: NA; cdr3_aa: CASSTLAATGELFF; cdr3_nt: TGTGCCAGCAGTACCTTGGCGGCCACCGGGGAGCTGTTTTTT
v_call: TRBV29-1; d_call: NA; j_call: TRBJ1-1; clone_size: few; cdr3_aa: CSAHLNTEAFF; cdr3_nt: TGCAGCGCCCACTTGAACACTGAAGCTTTCTTT
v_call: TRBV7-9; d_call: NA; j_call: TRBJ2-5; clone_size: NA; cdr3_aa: CASSWDGLQETQYF; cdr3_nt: TGTGCCAGCAGCTGGGACGGACTCCAAGAGACCCAGTACTTC